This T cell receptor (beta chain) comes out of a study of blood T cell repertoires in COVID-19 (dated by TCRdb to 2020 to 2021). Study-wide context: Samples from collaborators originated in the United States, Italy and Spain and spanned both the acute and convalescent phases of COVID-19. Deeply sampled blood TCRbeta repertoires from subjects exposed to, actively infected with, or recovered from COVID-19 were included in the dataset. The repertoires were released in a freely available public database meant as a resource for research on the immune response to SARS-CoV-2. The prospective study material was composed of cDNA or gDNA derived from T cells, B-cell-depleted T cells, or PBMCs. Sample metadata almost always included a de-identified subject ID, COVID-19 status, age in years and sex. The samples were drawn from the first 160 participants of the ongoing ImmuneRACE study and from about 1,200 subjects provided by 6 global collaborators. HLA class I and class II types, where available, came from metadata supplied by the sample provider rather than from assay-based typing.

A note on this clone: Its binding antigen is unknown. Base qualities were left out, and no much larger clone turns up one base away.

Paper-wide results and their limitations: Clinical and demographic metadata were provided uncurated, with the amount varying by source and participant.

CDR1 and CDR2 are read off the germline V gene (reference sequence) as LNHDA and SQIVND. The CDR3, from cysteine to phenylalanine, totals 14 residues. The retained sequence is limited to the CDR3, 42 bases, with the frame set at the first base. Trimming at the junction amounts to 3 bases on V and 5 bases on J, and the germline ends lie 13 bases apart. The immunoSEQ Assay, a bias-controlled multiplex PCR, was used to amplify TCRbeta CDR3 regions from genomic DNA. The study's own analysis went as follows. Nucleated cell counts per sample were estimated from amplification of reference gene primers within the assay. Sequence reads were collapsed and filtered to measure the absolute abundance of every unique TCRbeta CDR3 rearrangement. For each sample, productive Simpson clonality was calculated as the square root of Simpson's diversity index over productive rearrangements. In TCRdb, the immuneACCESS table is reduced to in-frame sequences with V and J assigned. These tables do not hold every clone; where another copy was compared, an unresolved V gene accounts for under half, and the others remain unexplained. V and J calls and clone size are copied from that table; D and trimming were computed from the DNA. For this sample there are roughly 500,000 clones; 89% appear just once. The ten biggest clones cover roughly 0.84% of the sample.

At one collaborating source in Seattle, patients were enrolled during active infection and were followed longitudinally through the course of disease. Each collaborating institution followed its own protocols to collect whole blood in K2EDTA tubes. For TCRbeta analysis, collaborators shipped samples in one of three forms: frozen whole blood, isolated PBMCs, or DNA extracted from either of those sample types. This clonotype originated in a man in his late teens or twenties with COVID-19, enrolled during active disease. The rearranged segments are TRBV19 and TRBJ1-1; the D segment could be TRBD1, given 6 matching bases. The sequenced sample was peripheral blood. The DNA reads TGTGCCAGTAGTATTCCGACCAGGGGAACTGAAGCTTTCTTT. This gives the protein CASSIPTRGTEAFF.